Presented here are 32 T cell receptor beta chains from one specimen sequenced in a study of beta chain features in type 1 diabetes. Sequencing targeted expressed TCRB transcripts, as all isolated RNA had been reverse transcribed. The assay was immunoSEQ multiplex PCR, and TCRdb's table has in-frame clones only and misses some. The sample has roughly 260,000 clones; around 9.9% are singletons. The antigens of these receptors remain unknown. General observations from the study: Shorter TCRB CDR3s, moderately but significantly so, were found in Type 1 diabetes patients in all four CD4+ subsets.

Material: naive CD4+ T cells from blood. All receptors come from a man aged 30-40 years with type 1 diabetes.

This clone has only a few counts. The CDR3 DNA reads as TGTGCCAGCGGCGGGGGGGCTAGTGAGACCCAGTACTTC. Protein product: CASGGGASETQYF. This chain uses TRBV2 with TRBJ2-5; 9 bases agree with TRBD2. V lost 8 bases, J lost 5 bases, and 6 bases stayed unmatched. The CDR3 is 13 residues long. Germline CDR1 and CDR2: SNHLY and FYNNEI.

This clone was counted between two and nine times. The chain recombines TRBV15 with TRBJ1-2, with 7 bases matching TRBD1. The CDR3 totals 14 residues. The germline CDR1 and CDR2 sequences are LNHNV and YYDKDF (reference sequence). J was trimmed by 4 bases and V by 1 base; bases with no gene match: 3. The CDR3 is CATSRGGDSYGYTF. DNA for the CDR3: TGTGCCACCAGCAGAGGGGGGGACAGCTATGGCTACACCTTC.

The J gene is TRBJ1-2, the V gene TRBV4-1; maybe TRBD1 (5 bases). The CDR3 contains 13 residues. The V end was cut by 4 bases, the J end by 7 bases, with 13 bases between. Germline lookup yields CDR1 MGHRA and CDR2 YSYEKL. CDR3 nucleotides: TGCGCCAGCAGCCTATTGGGACTCCTTGGCTACACCTTC. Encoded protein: CASSLLGLLGYTF.

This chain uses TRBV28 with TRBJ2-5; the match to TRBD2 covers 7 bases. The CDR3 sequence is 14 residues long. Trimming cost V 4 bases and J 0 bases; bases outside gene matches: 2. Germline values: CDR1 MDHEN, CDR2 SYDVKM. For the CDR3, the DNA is TGTGCCAGCAGTTGGGGGGGGGACCAAGAGACCCAGTACTTC. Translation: CASSWGGDQETQYF.

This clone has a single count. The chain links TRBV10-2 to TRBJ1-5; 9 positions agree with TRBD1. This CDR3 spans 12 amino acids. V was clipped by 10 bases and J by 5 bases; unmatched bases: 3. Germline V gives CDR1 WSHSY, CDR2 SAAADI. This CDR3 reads CATRTGDQPQHF. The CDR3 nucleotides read TGCGCCACCCGGACAGGGGATCAGCCCCAGCATTTT.

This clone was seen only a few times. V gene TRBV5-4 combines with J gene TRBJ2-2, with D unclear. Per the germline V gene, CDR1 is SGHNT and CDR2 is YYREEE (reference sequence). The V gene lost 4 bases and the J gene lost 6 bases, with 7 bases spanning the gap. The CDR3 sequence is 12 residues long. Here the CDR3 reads CASSLSSGELFF. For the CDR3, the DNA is TGTGCCAGCAGCCTCTCGTCCGGGGAGCTGTTTTTT.

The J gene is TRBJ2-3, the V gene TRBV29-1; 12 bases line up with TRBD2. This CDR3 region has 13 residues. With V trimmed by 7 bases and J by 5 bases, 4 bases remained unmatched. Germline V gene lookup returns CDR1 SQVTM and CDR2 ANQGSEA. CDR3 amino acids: CSGPTSGGDTQYF. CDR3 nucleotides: TGCAGCGGCCCGACTAGCGGGGGAGATACGCAGTATTTT.

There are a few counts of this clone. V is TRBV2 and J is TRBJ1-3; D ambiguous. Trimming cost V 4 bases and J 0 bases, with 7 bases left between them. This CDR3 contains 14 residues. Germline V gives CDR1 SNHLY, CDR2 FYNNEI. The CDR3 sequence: CASSAGSSGNTIYF. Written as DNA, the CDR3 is TGTGCCAGCAGTGCGGGGAGCTCTGGAAACACCATATATTTT.

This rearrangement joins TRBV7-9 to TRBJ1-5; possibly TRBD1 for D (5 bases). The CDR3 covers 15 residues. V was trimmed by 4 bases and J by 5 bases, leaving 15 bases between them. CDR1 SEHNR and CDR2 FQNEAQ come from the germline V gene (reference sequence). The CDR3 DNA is TGTGCCAGCAGCTCAGGACCCACGGGGGATCAGCCCCAGCATTTT. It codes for CASSSGPTGDQPQHF.

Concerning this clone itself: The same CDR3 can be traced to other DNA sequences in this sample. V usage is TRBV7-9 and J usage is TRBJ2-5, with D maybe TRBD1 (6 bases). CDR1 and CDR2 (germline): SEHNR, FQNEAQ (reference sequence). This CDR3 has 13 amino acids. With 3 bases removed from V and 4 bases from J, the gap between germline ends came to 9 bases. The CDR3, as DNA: TGTGCCAGCAGCTTGGGGGCATCAGAGACCCAGTACTTC. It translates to CASSLGASETQYF.

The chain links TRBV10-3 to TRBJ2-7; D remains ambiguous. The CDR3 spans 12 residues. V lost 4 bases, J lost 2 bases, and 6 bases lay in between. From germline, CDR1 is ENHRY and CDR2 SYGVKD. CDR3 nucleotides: TGTGCCATCAGTGGGAGCGCCTACGAGCAGTACTTC. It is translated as CAISGSAYEQYF.

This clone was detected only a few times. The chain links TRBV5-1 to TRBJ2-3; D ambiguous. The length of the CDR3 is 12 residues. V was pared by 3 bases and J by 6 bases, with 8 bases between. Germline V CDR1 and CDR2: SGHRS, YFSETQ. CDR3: CASSYFSDTQYF. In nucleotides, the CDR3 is TGCGCCAGCAGCTACTTTAGCGATACGCAGTATTTT.

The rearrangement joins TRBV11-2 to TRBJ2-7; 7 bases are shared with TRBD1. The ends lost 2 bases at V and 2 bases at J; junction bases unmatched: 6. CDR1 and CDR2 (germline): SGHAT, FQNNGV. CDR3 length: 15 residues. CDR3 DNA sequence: TGTGCCAGCAGCTTATCCCCAGGGACAGCCTACGAGCAGTACTTC. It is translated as CASSLSPGTAYEQYF.

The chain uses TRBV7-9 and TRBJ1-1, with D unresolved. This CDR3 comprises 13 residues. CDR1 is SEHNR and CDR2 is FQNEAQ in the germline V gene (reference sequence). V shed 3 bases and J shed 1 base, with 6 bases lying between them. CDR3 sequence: CASSFEGNTEAFF. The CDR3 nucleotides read TGTGCCAGCAGCTTTGAGGGGAACACTGAAGCTTTCTTT.

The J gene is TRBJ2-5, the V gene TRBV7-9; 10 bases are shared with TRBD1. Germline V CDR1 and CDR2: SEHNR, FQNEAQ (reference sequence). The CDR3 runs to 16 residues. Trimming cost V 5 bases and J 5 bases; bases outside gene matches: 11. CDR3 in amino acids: CASSLTGTGARETQYF. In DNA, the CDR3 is TGTGCCAGCAGCCTGACTGGGACAGGGGCAAGGGAGACCCAGTACTTC.

The CDR3 DNA sequence: TGTGCCAGCAGCCAAGGGGGCCGAGGGGAGCTGTTTTTT. Amino acids: CASSQGGRGELFF. The V call is TRBV4-2, the J call TRBJ2-2, with D maybe TRBD1 (5 bases). Trimming removed 1 base from V and 8 bases from J, with 8 bases in between. Per germline, CDR1 LGHNA and CDR2 YNFKEQ. The CDR3 totals 13 residues.

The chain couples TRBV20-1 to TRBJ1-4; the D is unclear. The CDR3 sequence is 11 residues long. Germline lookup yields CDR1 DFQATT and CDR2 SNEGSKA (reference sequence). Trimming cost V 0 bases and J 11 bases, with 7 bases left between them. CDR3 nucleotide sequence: TGCAGTGCTAGAGATCTAGAGAAACTGTTTTTT. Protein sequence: CSARDLEKLFF.

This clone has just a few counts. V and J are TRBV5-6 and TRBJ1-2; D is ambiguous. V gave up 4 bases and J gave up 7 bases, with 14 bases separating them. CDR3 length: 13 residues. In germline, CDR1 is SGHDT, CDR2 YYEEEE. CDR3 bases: TGTGCCAGCAGCCCGGCGGGGTTACGTGGCTACACCTTC. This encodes CASSPAGLRGYTF.

CDR3 loop: CASSYTPKPQHF. CDR3 sequence (DNA): TGTGCCAGCAGTTACACCCCGAAGCCCCAGCATTTT. The gene calls are TRBV27 and TRBJ1-5; D uncertain. The CDR3 has 12 amino acids. V lost 4 bases and J lost 8, with 9 bases in between. CDR1 MNHEY and CDR2 SMNVEV come from the germline V gene (reference sequence).

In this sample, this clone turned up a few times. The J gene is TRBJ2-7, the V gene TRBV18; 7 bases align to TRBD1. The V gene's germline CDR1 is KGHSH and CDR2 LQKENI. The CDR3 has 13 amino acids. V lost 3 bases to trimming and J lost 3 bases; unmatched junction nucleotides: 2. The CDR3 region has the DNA TGTGCCAGCTCACCCCGACAGGGCTACGAGCAGTACTTC. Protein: CASSPRQGYEQYF.

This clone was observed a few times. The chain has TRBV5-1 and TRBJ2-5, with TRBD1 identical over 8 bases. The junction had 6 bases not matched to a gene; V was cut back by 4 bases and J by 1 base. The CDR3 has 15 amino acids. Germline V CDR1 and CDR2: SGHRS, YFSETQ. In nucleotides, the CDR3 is TGCGCCAGCAGCATCCGACAGGGGTCCCAAGAGACCCAGTACTTC. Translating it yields CASSIRQGSQETQYF.

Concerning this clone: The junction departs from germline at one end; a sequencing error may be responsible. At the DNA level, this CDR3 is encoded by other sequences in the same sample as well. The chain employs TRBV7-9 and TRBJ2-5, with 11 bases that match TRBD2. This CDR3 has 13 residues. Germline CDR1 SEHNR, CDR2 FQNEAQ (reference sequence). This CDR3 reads CASSLAGGETQYF. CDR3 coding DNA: TGTGCCAGCAGCCTAGCGGGGGGAGAGACCCAGTACTTC.

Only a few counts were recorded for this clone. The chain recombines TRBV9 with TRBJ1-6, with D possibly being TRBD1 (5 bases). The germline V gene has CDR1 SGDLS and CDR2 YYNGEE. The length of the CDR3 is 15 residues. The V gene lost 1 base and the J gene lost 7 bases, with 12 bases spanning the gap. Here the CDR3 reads CASSVQGLSNSPLHF. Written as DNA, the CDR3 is TGTGCCAGCAGCGTACAGGGACTGTCGAATTCACCCCTCCACTTT.

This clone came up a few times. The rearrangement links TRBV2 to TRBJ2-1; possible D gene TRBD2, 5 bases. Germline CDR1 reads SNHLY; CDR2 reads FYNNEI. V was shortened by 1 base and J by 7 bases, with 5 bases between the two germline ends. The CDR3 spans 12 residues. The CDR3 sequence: CASSEGGNEQFF. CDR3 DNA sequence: TGTGCCAGCAGTGAAGGAGGGAATGAGCAGTTCTTC.

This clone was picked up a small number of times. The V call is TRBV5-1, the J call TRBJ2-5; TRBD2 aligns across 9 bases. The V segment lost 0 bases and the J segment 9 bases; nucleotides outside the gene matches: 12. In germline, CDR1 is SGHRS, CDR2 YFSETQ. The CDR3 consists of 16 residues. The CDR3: CASSLVGLASHESQYF. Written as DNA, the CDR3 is TGCGCCAGCAGCTTGGTGGGACTAGCCTCCCACGAGTCCCAGTACTTC. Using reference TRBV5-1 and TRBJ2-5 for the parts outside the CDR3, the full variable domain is KAGVTQTPRYLIKTRGQQVTLSCSPISGHRSVSWYQQTPGQGLQFLFEYFSETQRNKGNFPGRFSGRQFSNSRSEMNVSTLELGDSALYLCASSLVGLASHESQYFGPGTRLLVL.

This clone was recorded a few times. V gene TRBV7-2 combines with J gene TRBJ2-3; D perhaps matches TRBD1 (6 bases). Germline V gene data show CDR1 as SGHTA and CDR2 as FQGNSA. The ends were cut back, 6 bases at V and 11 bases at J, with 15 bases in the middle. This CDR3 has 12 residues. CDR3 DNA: TGTGCCAGCAGTCCCACTCAAGGGGGGCAGTATTTT. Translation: CASSPTQGGQYF.

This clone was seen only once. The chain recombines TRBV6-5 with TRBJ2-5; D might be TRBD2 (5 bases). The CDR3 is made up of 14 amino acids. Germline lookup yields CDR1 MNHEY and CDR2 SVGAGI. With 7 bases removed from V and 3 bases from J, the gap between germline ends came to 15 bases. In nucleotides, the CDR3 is TGTGCCAGCATGTGGGCGGTCGGGAAAGAGACCCAGTACTTC. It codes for CASMWAVGKETQYF.

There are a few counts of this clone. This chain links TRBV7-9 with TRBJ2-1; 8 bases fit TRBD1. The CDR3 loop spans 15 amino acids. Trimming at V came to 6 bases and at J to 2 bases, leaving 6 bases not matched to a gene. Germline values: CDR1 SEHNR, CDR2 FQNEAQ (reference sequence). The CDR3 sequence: CASSSDRGAYNEQFF. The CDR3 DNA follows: TGTGCCAGCAGTTCAGACAGGGGAGCCTACAATGAGCAGTTCTTC.

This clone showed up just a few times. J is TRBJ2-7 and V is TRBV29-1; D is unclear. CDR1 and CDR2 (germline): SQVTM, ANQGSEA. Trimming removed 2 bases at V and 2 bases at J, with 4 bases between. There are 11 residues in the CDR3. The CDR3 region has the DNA TGCAGCGTTGAACAGGCCTACGAGCAGTACTTC. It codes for CSVEQAYEQYF.

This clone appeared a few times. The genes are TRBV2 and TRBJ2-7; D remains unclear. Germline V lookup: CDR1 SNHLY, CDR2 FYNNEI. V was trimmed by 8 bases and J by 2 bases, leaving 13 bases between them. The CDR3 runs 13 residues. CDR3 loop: CASRRVSTYEQYF. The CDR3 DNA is TGTGCCAGCCGCCGGGTTTCAACCTACGAGCAGTACTTC.

The CDR3 DNA reads TGTGCCAGCAGCCCATCGACAGGGGCGGGCTATGGCTACACCTTC. Amino acid sequence: CASSPSTGAGYGYTF. The chain combines TRBV7-2 with TRBJ1-2; 8 bases map to TRBD1. The V and J ends lost 5 bases and 4 bases, in that order; junction bases with no gene match: 9. The CDR3 spans 15 residues. Germline V CDR1 and CDR2: SGHTA, FQGNSA. Drawing the rest from reference TRBV7-2 and TRBJ1-2, the complete variable domain is GAGVSQSPSNKVTEKGKDVELRCDPISGHTALYWYRQSLGQGLEFLIYFQGNSAPDKSGLPSDRFSAERTGGSVSTLTIQRTQQEDSAVYLCASSPSTGAGYGYTFGSGTRLTVV.

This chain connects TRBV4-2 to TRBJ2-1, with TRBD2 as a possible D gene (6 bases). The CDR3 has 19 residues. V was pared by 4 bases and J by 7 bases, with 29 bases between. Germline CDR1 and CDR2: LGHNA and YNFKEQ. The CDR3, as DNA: TGTGCCAGCAGCCTACTCCCGGGGGAGTTAGAGGAAAGGGTAAATGAGCAGTTCTTC. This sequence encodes CASSLLPGELEERVNEQFF.